This T cell receptor beta chain was captured by sequencing in a study of memory CD4+ T cells and cytomegalovirus serostatus. This clone was picked up one time. The sort gate was single viable CD3+CD4+CD8-CD45RO+ cells for memory CD4+ T cells. Positive selection with CD4 microbeads enriched total CD4+ T cells. Repertoires were generated with immunoSEQ multiplex PCR, while TCRdb's copy carries only in-frame clones and drops some. The sample contains approximately 56,000 clones, roughly 82% of which appear only once. V gave up 6 bases and J gave up 4 bases, with 15 bases separating them. This CDR3 has 14 residues. Germline V CDR1 and CDR2: LNHDA, SQIVND (reference sequence).

The chain joins TRBV19 to TRBJ1-1, with D possibly being TRBD1 (6 bases). Sequenced sample: memory CD4+ T cells from blood. The sequence was obtained from an adult in good health and CMV-seronegative. CDR3 coding DNA: TGTGCCAGTAGCCTTCACAGGGCAAGCACTGAAGCTTTCTTT. This codes for CASSLHRASTEAFF.